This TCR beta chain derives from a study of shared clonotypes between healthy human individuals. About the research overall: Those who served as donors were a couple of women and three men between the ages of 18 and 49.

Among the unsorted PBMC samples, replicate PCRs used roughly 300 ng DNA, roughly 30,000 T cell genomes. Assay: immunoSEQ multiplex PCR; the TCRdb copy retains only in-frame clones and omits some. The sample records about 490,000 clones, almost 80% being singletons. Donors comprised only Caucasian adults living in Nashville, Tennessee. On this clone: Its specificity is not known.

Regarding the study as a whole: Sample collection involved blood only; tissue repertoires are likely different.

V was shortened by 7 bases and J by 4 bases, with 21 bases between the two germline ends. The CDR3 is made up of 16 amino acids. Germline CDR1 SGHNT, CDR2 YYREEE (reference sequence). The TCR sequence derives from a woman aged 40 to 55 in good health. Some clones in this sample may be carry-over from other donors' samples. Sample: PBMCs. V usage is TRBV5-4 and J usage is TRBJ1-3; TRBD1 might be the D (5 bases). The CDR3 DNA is TGTGCCAGCTCTCAGGGTTTACCGACAGCGGGAAACACCATATATTTT. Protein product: CASSQGLPTAGNTIYF. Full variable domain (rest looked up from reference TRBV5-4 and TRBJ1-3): ETGVTQSPTHLIKTRGQQVTLRCSSQSGHNTVSWYQQALGQGPQFIFQYYREEENGRGNFPPRFSGLQFPNYSSELNVNALELDDSALYLCASSQGLPTAGNTIYFGEGSWLTVV.